A single TCR beta chain is shown here with its context. This entry is derived from a study of blood T cell repertoires in COVID-19. Study-level information: Sites in the United States, Italy and Spain provided acute and convalescent COVID-19 samples. Nucleic acid was either cDNA or gDNA, and it came from T cells, B-cell-depleted T cells, or PBMCs.

In the authors' methods: Amplifying reference gene primers gave estimates of nucleated cell counts. This table comes from immunoSEQ multiplex PCR, and its TCRdb copy is limited to in-frame clones, with some not included. That table furnishes V, J and clone size, whereas the DNA furnished D and trimming. The table lists about 130,000 clones, more than 75% of them singletons. The CDR3 sequence is 12 residues long. The germline V gene has CDR1 PRHDT and CDR2 FYEKMQ (reference sequence). The J segment lost 10 bases and the V segment lost 3 bases, leaving 4 bases of the junction unmatched. The sample was peripheral blood. This TCR derives from a man in his 60s who had recovered from COVID-19. The chain combines TRBV13 with TRBJ1-1, with 8 bases matching TRBD1. CDR3 in amino acids: CASSFRTGTAFF. In nucleotides, the CDR3 is TGTGCCAGCAGCTTCCGGACAGGGACAGCTTTCTTT.